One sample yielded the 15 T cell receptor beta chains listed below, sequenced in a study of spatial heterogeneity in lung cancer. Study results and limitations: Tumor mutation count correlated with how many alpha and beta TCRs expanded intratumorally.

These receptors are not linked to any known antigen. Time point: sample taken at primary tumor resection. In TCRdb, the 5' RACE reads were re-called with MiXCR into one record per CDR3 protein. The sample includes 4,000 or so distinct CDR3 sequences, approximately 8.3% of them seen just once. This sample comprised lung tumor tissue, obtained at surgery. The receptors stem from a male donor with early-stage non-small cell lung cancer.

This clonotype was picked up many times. This CDR3 reads CASRLGAVAAGRETQYF. The DNA for the CDR3 is TGTGCAAGTCGCTTAGGAGCGGTAGCGGCAGGAAGAGAGACCCAGTACTTC. The V gene is TRBV12-2, the J gene TRBJ2-5; TRBD2, as called in the table, went unchecked against the DNA. TRBV12-2 is a pseudogene segment. The CDR3 runs to 17 residues.

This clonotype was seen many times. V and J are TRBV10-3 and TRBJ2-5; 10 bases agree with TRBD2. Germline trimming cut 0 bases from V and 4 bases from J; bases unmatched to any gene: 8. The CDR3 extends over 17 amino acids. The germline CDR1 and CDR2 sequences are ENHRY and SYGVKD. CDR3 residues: CAISESRSGRVSETQYF. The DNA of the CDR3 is TGTGCCATCAGTGAGTCTCGGAGCGGGAGGGTTTCAGAGACCCAGTACTTC.

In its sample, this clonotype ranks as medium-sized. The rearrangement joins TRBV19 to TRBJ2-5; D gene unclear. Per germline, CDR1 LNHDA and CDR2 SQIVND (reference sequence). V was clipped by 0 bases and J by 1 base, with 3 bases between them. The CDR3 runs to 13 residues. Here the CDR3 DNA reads TGTGCCAGTAGTATAGACCTCCAAGAGACCCAGTACTTC. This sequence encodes CASSIDLQETQYF.

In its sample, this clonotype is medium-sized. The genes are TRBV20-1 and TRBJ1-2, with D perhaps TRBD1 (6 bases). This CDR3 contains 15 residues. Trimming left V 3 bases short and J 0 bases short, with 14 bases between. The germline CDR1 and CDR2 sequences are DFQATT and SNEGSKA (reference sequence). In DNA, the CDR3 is TGCAGTGCTAGTCTGGCAGGGGTTGCTAACTATGGCTACACCTTC. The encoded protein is CSASLAGVANYGYTF.

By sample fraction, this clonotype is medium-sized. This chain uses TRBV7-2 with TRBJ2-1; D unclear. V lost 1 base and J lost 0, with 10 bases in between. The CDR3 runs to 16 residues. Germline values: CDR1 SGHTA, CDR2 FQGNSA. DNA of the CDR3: TGTGCCAGCAGCTTAGATAGGCAGAGCTCCTACAATGAGCAGTTCTTC. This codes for CASSLDRQSSYNEQFF.

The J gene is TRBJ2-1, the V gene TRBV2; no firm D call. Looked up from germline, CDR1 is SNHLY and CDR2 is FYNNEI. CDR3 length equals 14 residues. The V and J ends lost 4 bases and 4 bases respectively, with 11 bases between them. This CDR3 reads CASSGIAVYNEQFF. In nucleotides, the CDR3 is TGTGCCAGCAGTGGGATAGCTGTTTACAATGAGCAGTTCTTC.

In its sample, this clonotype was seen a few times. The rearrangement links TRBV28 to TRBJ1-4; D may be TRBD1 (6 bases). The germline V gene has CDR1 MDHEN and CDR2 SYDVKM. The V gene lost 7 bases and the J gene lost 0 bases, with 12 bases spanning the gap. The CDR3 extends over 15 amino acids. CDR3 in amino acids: CASTPGETTNEKLFF. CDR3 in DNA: TGTGCCAGCACCCCAGGGGAGACAACTAATGAAAAACTGTTTTTT.

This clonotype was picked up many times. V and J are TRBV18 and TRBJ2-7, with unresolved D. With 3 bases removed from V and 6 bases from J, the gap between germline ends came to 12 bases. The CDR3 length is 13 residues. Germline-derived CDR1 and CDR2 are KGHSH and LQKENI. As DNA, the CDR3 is TGTGCCAGCTCACCTGGCTTGGCTGGCGAGCAGTACTTC. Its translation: CASSPGLAGEQYF.

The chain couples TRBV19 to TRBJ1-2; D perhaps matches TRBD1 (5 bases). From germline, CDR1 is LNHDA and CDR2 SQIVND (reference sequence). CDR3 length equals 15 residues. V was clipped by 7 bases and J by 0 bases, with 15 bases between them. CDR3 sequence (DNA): TGTGCCAGTACCCCGTACGGGGCGTCTAACTATGGCTACACCTTC. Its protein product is CASTPYGASNYGYTF.

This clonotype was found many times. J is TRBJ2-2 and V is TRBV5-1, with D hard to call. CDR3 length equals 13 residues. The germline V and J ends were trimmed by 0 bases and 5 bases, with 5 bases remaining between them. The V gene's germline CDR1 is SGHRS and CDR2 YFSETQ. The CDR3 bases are TGCGCCAGCAGCTTGGACGGGACCGGGGAGCTGTTTTTT. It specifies CASSLDGTGELFF.

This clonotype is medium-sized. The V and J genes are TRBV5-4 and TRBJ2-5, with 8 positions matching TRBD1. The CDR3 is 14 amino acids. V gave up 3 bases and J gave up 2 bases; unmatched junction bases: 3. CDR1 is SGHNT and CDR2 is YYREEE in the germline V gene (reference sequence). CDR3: CASSSRQGQETQYF. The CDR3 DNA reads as TGTGCCAGCAGCTCCCGACAGGGGCAAGAGACCCAGTACTTC. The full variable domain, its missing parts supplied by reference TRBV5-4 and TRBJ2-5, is ETGVTQSPTHLIKTRGQQVTLRCSSQSGHNTVSWYQQALGQGPQFIFQYYREEENGRGNFPPRFSGLQFPNYSSELNVNALELDDSALYLCASSSRQGQETQYFGPGTRLLVL.

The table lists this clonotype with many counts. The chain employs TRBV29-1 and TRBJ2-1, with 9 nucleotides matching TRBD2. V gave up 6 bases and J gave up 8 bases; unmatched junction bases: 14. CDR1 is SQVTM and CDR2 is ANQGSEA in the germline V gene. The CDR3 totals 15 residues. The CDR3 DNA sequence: TGCAGCGTCCCCTTGCTAGCGGGAACGGGCGATGAGCAGTTCTTC. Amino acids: CSVPLLAGTGDEQFF.

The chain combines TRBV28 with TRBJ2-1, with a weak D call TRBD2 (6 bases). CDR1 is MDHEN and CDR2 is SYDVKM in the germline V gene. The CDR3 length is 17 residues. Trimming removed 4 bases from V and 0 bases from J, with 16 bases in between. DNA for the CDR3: TGTGCCAGCAGTTCCTCGGACGGAGGGAGCTCCTACAATGAGCAGTTCTTC. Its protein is CASSSSDGGSSYNEQFF.

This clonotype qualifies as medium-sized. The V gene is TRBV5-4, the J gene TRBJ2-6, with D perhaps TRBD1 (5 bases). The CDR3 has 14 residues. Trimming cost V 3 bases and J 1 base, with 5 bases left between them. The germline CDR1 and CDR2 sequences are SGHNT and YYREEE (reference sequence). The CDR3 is CASSSGSGANVLTF. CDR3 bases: TGTGCCAGCAGCTCAGGGTCTGGGGCCAACGTCCTGACTTTC.

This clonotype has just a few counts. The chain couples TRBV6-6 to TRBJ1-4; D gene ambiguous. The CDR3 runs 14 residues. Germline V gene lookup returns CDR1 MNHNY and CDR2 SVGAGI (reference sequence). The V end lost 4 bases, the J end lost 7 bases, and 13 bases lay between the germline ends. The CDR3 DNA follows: TGTGCCAGCAGTTCTCTCCTATCGACTGAAAAACTGTTTTTT. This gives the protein CASSSLLSTEKLFF.